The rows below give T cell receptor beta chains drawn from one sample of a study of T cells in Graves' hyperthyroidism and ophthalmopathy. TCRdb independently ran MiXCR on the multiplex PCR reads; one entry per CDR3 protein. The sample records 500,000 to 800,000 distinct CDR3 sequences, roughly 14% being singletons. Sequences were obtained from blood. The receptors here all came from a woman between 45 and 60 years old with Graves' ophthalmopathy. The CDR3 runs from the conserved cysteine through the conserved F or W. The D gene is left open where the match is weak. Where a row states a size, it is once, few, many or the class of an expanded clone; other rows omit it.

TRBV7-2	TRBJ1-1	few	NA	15	CASSPWGGVNTEAFF	TGTGCCAGCAGCCCCTGGGGGGGGGTGAACACTGAAGCTTTCTTT
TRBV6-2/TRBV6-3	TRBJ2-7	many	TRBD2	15	CASSYRGGRAYEQYF	TGTGCCAGCAGTTACCGAGGCGGGAGGGCCTACGAGCAGTACTTC
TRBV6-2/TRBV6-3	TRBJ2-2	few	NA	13	CASRAPSTGELFF	TGTGCCAGCAGGGCCCCGAGCACCGGGGAGCTGTTTTTT
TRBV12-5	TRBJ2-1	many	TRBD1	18	CASGLVPGQGLGDNEQFF	TGTGCTAGTGGTTTGGTCCCGGGACAGGGTTTAGGGGACAATGAGCAGTTCTTC
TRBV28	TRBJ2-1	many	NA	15	CASSFQSPFGNEQFF	TGTGCCAGCAGTTTCCAATCTCCCTTTGGGAATGAGCAGTTCTTC
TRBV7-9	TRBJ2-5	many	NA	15	CASSLVSSAQETQYF	TGTGCCAGCAGCTTAGTCTCCAGCGCACAAGAGACCCAGTACTTC
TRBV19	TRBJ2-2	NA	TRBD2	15	CASRWTSGKTGELFF	TGTGCCAGTAGATGGACTAGCGGGAAGACCGGGGAGCTGTTTTTT
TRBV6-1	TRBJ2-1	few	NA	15	CASSDSSGWYNEQFF	TGTGCCAGCAGTGATAGTAGCGGATGGTACAATGAGCAGTTCTTC
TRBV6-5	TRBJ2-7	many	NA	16	CASSYRGPGISHEQYF	TGTGCCAGCAGTTACCGAGGACCAGGGATTAGCCACGAGCAGTACTTC
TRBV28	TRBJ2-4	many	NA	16	CASSSRTDIAKNIQYF	TGTGCCAGCAGTTCTAGGACAGACATAGCCAAAAACATTCAGTACTTC
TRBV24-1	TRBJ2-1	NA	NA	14	CATGRGGIYNEQFF	TGTGCCACTGGCAGGGGGGGGATCTACAATGAGCAGTTCTTC
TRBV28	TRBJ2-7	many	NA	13	CASSLDSPYEQYF	TGTGCCAGCAGTTTGGACAGTCCCTACGAGCAGTACTTC
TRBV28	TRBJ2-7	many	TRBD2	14	CASSPTSGVYEQYF	TGTGCCAGCAGCCCGACTAGCGGAGTCTACGAGCAGTACTTC
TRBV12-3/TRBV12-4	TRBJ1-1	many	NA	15	CASSFELGGNTEAFF	TGTGCCAGCAGTTTTGAGTTGGGGGGTAACACTGAAGCTTTCTTT
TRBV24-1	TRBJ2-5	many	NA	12	CATGGDQETQYF	TGTGCCACCGGGGGAGATCAAGAGACCCAGTACTTC
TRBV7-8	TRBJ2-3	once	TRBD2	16	CASSSPLAGGWDTQYF	TGTGCCAGCAGCTCGCCACTAGCGGGAGGTTGGGATACGCAGTATTTT
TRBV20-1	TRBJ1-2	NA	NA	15	CSARGSRGFNYGYTF	TGCAGTGCTAGAGGTTCGAGGGGCTTTAACTATGGCTACACCTTC
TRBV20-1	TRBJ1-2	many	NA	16	CSASPRDSREDYGYTF	TGCAGTGCTAGCCCAAGGGACTCCAGAGAGGACTATGGCTACACCTTC
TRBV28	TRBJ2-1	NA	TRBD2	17	CASSLWEGLAGTNEQFF	TGTGCCAGCAGTTTATGGGAGGGACTAGCGGGAACCAATGAGCAGTTCTTC
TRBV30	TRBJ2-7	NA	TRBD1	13	CAWRDRGPGEQYF	TGTGCCTGGAGGGACAGGGGTCCGGGCGAGCAGTACTTC
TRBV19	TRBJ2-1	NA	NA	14	CASSIEGLGNEQFF	TGTGCCAGTAGTATAGAGGGATTAGGCAATGAGCAGTTCTTC
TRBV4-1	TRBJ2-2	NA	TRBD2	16	CASSQDPLAGAGELFF	TGCGCCAGCAGCCAAGACCCCCTAGCGGGAGCCGGGGAGCTGTTTTTT
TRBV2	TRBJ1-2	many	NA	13	CASSEGRGDGYTF	TGTGCCAGCAGTGAGGGCCGCGGGGACGGCTACACCTTC
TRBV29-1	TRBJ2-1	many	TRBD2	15	CSVDRLAGVVGEQFF	TGCAGCGTTGATCGGCTAGCGGGAGTAGTGGGTGAGCAGTTCTTC
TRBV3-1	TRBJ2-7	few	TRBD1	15	CASSQGGTGVYEQYF	TGTGCCAGCAGCCAAGGGGGGACAGGGGTCTACGAGCAGTACTTC